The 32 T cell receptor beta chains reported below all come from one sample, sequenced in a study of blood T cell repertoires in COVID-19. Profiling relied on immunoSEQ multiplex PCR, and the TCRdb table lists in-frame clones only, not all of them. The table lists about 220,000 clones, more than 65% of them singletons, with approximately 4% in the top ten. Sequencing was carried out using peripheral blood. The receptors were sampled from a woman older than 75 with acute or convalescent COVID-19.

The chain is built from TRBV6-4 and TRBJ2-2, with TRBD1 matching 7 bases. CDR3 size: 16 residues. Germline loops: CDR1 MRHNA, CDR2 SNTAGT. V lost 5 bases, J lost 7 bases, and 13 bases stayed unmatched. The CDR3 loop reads CASSPLAGTANGELFF. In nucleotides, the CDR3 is TGTGCCAGCAGTCCCCTAGCCGGGACAGCTAACGGGGAGCTGTTTTTT.

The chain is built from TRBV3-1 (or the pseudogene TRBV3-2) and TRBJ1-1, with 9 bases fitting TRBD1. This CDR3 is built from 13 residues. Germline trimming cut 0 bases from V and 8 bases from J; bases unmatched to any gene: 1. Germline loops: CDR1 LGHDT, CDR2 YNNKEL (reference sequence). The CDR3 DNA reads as TGTGCCAGCAGCCAAGACACAGGGGGCGAAGCTTTCTTT. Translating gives CASSQDTGGEAFF.

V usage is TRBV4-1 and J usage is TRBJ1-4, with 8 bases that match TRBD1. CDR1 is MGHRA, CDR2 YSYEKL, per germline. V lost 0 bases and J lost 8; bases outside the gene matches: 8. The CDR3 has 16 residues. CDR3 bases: TGCGCCAGCAGCCAAGATTTCGACAGGGGTTGGGAAAAACTGTTTTTT. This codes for CASSQDFDRGWEKLFF.

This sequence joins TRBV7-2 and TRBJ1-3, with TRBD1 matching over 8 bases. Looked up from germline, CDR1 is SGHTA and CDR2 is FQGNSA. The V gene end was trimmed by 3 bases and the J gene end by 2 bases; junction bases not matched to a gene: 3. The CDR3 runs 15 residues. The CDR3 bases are TGTGCCAGCAGCTTGGACAGGGTCCCTGGAAACACCATATATTTT. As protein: CASSLDRVPGNTIYF.

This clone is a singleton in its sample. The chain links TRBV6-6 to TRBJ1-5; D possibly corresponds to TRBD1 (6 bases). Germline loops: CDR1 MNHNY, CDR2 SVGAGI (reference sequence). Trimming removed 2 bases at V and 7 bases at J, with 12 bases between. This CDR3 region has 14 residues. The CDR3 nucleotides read TGTGCCAGCAGTTACCTCGGGCAGGGGCAGCCCCAGCATTTT. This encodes CASSYLGQGQPQHF.

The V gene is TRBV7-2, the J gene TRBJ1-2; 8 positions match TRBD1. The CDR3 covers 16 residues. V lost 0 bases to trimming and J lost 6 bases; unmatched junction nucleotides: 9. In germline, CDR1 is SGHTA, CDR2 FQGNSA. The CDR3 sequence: CASSLARQGRGDGYTF. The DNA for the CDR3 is TGTGCCAGCAGCTTAGCCCGACAGGGGCGCGGGGATGGCTACACCTTC.

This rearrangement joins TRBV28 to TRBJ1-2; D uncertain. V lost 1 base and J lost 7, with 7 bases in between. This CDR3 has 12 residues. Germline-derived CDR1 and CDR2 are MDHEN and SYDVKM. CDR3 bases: TGTGCCAGCAGTTTATTGGAGGTTGGCTACACCTTC. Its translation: CASSLLEVGYTF.

The CDR3 nucleotides read TGCGCCAGCAGCCCTAGGACTAGCGGGGGTGACGGTGAGCAGTTCTTC. It encodes CASSPRTSGGDGEQFF. V and J are TRBV5-1 and TRBJ2-1, with 13 bases aligning to TRBD2. J lost 9 bases, V lost 4 bases, and 10 bases had no gene match. Germline CDR1 SGHRS, CDR2 YFSETQ. The CDR3 covers 16 residues.

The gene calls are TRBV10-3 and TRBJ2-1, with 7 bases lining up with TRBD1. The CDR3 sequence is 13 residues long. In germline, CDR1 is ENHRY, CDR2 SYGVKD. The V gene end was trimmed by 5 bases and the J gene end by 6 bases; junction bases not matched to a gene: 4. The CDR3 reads CAISPPGGNEQFF. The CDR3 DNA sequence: TGTGCCATCAGTCCCCCAGGGGGCAATGAGCAGTTCTTC.

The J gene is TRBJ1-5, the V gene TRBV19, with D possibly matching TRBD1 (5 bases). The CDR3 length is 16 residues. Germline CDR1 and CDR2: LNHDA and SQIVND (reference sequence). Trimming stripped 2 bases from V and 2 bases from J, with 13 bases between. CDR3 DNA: TGTGCCAGTAGTATACCCTTTGGAGGGGGCAATCAGCCCCAGCATTTT. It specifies CASSIPFGGGNQPQHF.

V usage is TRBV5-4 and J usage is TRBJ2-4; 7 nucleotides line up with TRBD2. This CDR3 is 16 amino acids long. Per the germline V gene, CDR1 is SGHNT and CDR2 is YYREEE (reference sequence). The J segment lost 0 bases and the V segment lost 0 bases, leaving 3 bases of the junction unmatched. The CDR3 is CASSLASGLAKNIQYF. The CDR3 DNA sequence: TGTGCCAGCAGCTTGGCTAGCGGTCTAGCCAAAAACATTCAGTACTTC.

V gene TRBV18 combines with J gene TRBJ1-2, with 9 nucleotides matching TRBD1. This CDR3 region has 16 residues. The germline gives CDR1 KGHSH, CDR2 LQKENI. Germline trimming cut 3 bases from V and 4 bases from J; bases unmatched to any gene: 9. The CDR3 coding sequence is TGTGCCAGCTCACCCCCCCAAGGACAGGGGATCTATGGCTACACCTTC. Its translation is CASSPPQGQGIYGYTF.

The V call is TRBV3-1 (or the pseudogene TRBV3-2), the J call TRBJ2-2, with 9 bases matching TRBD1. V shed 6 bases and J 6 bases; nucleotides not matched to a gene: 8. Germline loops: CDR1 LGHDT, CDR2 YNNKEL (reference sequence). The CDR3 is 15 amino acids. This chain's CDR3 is CASRTGTGFSGELFF. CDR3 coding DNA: TGTGCCAGCAGAACCGGGACAGGGTTTTCCGGGGAGCTGTTTTTT.

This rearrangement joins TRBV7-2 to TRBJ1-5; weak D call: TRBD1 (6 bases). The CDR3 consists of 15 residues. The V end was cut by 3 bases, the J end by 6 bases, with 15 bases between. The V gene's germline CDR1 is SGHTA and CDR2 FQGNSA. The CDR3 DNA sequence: TGTGCCAGCAGCTTGCGTGTGGGGGCTAGTCAGCCCCAGCATTTT. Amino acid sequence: CASSLRVGASQPQHF.

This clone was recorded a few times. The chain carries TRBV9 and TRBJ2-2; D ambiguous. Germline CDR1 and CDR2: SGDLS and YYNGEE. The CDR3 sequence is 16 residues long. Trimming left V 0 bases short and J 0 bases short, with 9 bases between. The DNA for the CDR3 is TGTGCCAGCAGCGTAGCAGGCGCAACGAACACCGGGGAGCTGTTTTTT. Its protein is CASSVAGATNTGELFF.

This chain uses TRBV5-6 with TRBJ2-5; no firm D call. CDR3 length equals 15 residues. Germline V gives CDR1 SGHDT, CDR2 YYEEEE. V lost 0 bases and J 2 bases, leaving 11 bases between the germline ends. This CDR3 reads CASSLGLHQQETQYF. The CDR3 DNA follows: TGTGCCAGCAGCTTGGGACTCCACCAACAAGAGACCCAGTACTTC.

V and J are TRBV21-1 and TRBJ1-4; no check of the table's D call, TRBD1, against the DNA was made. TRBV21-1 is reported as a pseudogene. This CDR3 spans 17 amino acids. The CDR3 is CASSKDRGTDIPEKLFF. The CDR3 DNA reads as TGTGCCAGCAGCAAAGATAGGGGGACAGATATCCCTGAAAAACTGTTTTTT.

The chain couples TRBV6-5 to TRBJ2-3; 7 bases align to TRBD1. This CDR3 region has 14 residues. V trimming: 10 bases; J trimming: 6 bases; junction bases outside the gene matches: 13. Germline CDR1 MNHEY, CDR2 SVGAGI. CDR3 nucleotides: TGTGCCACCCTCCGAGGGGGCTATGGGGATACGCAGTATTTT. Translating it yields CATLRGGYGDTQYF.

For the CDR3, the DNA is TGTGCCAGCAGTTATGGGGGGGCTGCGAACACTGAAGCTTTCTTT. As protein: CASSYGGAANTEAFF. V usage is TRBV6-2 or TRBV6-3 and J usage is TRBJ1-1; TRBD1 might be the D (6 bases). The CDR3 contains 15 residues. V lost 3 bases to trimming and J lost 1 base, with 12 bases between them. Germline CDR1 and CDR2: MNHEY and SVGEGT.

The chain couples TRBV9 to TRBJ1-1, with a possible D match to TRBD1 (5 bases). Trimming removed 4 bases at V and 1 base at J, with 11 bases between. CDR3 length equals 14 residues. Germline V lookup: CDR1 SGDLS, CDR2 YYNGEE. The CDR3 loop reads CASSIQTENTEAFF. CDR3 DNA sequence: TGTGCCAGCAGCATACAGACAGAGAACACTGAAGCTTTCTTT. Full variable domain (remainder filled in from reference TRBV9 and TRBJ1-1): DSGVTQTPKHLITATGQRVTLRCSPRSGDLSVYWYQQSLDQGLQFLIQYYNGEERAKGNILERFSAQQFPDLHSELNLSSLELGDSALYFCASSIQTENTEAFFGQGTRLTVV.

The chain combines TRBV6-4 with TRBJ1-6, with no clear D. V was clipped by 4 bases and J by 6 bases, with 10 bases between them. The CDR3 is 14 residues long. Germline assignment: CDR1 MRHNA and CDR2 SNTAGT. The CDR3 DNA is TGTGCCAGCAGTGTGGAGGAGGGTAATTCACCCCTCCACTTT. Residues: CASSVEEGNSPLHF.

CDR3 bases: TGTGCCAGTAGTCCGGCGATAGGCCTTGGACGGGGCTATAATTCACCCCTCCACTTT. Encoded protein: CASSPAIGLGRGYNSPLHF. This chain links TRBV19 with TRBJ1-6; D unresolved. V shed 5 bases and J shed 3 bases, with 23 bases lying between them. Germline CDR1 and CDR2: LNHDA and SQIVND (reference sequence). The CDR3 sequence is 19 residues long. Supplemented by reference TRBV19 and TRBJ1-6, the full variable domain reads DGGITQSPKYLFRKEGQNVTLSCEQNLNHDAMYWYRQDPGQGLRLIYYSQIVNDFQKGDIAEGYSVSREKKESFPLTVTSAQKNPTAFYLCASSPAIGLGRGYNSPLHFGNGTRLTVT.

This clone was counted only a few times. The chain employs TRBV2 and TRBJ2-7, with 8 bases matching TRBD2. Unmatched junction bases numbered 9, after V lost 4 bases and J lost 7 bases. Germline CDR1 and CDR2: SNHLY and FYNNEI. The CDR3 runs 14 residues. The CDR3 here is CASSGLARQGEQYF. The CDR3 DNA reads TGTGCCAGCAGTGGACTAGCGAGGCAGGGAGAGCAGTACTTC.

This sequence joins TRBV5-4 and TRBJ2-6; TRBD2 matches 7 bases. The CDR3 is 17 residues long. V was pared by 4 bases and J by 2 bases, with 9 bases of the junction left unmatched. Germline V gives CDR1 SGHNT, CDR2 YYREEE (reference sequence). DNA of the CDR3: TGTGCCAGCAGCCTCCTCTTTCGGGGGGCTGGGGCCAACGTCCTGACTTTC. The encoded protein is CASSLLFRGAGANVLTF. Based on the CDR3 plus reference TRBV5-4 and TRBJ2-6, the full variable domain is ETGVTQSPTHLIKTRGQQVTLRCSSQSGHNTVSWYQQALGQGPQFIFQYYREEENGRGNFPPRFSGLQFPNYSSELNVNALELDDSALYLCASSLLFRGAGANVLTFGAGSRLTVL.

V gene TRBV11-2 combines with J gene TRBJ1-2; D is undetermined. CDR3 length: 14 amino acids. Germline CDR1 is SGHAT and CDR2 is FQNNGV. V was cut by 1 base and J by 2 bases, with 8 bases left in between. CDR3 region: CASSLGARNYGYTF. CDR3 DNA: TGTGCCAGCAGCTTAGGCGCACGGAACTATGGCTACACCTTC.

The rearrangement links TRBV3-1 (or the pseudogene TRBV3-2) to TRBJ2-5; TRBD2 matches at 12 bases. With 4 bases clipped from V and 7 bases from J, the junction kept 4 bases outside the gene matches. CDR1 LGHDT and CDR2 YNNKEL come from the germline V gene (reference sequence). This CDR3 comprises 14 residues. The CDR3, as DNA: TGTGCCAGCAGCCCCCTAGCGGGGGGGAGGACCCAGTACTTC. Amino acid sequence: CASSPLAGGRTQYF.

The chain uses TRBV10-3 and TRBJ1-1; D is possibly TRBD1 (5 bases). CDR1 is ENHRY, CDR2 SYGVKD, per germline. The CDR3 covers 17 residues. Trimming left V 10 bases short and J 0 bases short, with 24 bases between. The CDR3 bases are TGTGCCACCACATCCCCAGGGCTTGGGTCAATGAACACTGAAGCTTTCTTT. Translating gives CATTSPGLGSMNTEAFF.

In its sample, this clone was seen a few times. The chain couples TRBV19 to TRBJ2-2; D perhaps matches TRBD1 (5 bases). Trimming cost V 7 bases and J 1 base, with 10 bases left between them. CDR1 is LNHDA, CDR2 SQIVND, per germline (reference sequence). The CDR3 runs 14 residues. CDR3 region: CASTPQENTGELFF. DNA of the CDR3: TGTGCCAGTACCCCACAGGAGAACACCGGGGAGCTGTTTTTT.

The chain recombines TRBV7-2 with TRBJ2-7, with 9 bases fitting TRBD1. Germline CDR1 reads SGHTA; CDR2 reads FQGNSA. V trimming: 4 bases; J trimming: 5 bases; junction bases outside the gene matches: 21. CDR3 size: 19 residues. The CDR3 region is CASSSALGGTGGAYNEQYF. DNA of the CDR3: TGTGCCAGCAGCTCGGCCTTAGGGGGAACAGGGGGCGCTTATAACGAGCAGTACTTC.

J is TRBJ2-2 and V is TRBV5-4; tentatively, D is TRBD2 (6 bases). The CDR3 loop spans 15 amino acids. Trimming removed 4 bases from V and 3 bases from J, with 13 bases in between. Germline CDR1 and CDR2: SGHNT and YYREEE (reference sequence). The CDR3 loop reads CASSLESGDTGELFF. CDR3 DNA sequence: TGTGCCAGCAGCCTGGAATCGGGGGACACCGGGGAGCTGTTTTTT.

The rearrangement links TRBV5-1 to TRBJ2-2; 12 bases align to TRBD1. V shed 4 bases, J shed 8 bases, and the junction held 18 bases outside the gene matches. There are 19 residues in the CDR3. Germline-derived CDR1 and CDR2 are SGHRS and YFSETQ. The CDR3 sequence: CASSRRRGTGGPEGGELFF. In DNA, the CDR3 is TGCGCCAGCAGCCGTCGACGCGGGACAGGGGGCCCAGAAGGAGGGGAGCTGTTTTTT.

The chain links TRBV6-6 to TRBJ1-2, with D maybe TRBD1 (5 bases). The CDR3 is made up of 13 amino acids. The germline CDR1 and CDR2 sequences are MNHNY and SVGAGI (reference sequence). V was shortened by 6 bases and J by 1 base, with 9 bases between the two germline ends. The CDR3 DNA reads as TGTGCCAGCAGCTCAGGGTTTAACTATGGCTACACCTTC. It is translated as CASSSGFNYGYTF.